This entry lists 25 T cell receptor beta chains sequenced from one sample in a study of blood T cell repertoires in COVID-19. TCRdb keeps only in-frame clones here, not all; method: immunoSEQ multiplex PCR. The table records approximately 190,000 clones, roughly four fifths of them present only once. Sequencing was done on a sample of peripheral blood. Source of these receptors: a woman aged 40 to 49 with acute or convalescent COVID-19.

The chain employs TRBV30 and TRBJ1-6; 7 nucleotides align to TRBD1. With 3 bases clipped from V and 5 bases from J, the junction kept 4 bases outside the gene matches. The CDR3 covers 14 residues. Germline loops: CDR1 GTSNPN, CDR2 SVGIG (reference sequence). CDR3 protein: CAWRLGTDNSPLHF. The DNA of the CDR3 is TGTGCCTGGAGATTAGGGACAGATAATTCACCCCTCCACTTT. The variable domain in full, completed from reference TRBV30 and TRBJ1-6, reads SQTIHQWPATLVQPVGSPLSLECTVEGTSNPNLYWYRQAAGRGLQLLFYSVGIGQISSEVPQNLSASRPQDRQFILSSKKLLLSDSGFYLCAWRLGTDNSPLHFGNGTRLTVT.

This chain uses TRBV5-4 with TRBJ2-7, with 8 positions matching TRBD2. Germline trimming cut 3 bases from V and 0 bases from J; bases unmatched to any gene: 11. Germline loops: CDR1 SGHNT, CDR2 YYREEE (reference sequence). The CDR3 has 17 amino acids. The CDR3 loop reads CASSSRLGLVSSYEQYF. Here the CDR3 DNA reads TGTGCCAGCAGCTCTCGCCTGGGACTAGTTTCCTCCTACGAGCAGTACTTC.

V usage is TRBV3-1 (or the pseudogene TRBV3-2) and J usage is TRBJ1-5; no definite D call. CDR3 size: 13 residues. Trimming pared 5 bases from V and 3 bases from J, leaving 8 bases between. The germline CDR1 and CDR2 sequences are LGHDT and YNNKEL (reference sequence). The CDR3: CASSVQLNQPQHF. CDR3 in DNA: TGTGCCAGCAGCGTACAGCTCAATCAGCCCCAGCATTTT.

J is TRBJ1-5 and V is TRBV30; D is uncertain. V was cut by 0 bases and J by 4 bases, with 7 bases left in between. Germline V CDR1 and CDR2: GTSNPN, SVGIG (reference sequence). The CDR3 length is 13 residues. As DNA, the CDR3 is TGTGCCTGGAGTGTAACCGGGAATCAGCCCCAGCATTTT. Its translation is CAWSVTGNQPQHF. Combining the CDR3 with reference TRBV30 and TRBJ1-5 gives the whole variable domain SQTIHQWPATLVQPVGSPLSLECTVEGTSNPNLYWYRQAAGRGLQLLFYSVGIGQISSEVPQNLSASRPQDRQFILSSKKLLLSDSGFYLCAWSVTGNQPQHFGDGTRLSIL.

Concerning this clone itself: This sample includes further DNA sequences coding for the same CDR3. The chain has TRBV7-9 and TRBJ2-1, with 12 bases that match TRBD2. Per the germline V gene, CDR1 is SEHNR and CDR2 is FQNEAQ (reference sequence). After removal of 6 bases from V and 4 bases from J, the junction contained 4 bases not matched to a gene. This CDR3 comprises 15 residues. The CDR3 DNA sequence: TGTGCCAGCAGTCTAGCGGGGGGGCGTTACAATGAGCAGTTCTTC. Its protein is CASSLAGGRYNEQFF.

This chain links TRBV29-1 with TRBJ1-4; no reliable D call. The CDR3 contains 13 residues. CDR1 is SQVTM and CDR2 is ANQGSEA in the germline V gene. Trimming took 6 bases from V and 7 from J, leaving 15 bases between them. The CDR3 loop reads CSVESSGGEKLFF. CDR3 in DNA: TGCAGCGTCGAAAGTAGTGGCGGTGAAAAACTGTTTTTT.

V and J are TRBV10-3 and TRBJ1-1, with D tentatively TRBD1 (6 bases). Trimming took off 7 bases at V and 1 base at J, with 13 bases between the two ends. This CDR3 is built from 14 residues. Germline CDR1 and CDR2: ENHRY and SYGVKD. The CDR3 sequence: CAINQDRGNTEAFF. CDR3 bases: TGTGCCATCAACCAGGACAGAGGGAACACTGAAGCTTTCTTT.

The rearrangement joins TRBV5-1 to TRBJ2-7, with 9 nucleotides matching TRBD1. There are 17 residues in the CDR3. Germline values: CDR1 SGHRS, CDR2 YFSETQ. J was trimmed by 3 bases and V by 3 bases; bases with no gene match: 13. The CDR3 region is CASSSGQGGPFGYEQYF. The CDR3 region has the DNA TGCGCCAGCAGCTCGGGACAGGGAGGCCCTTTCGGCTACGAGCAGTACTTC.

The V gene is TRBV28, the J gene TRBJ1-2; D perhaps matches TRBD1 (6 bases). The V gene's germline CDR1 is MDHEN and CDR2 SYDVKM. The CDR3 sequence is 13 residues long. The V and J ends lost 3 bases and 4 bases respectively, with 9 bases between them. The CDR3 reads CASSLDRFYGYTF. In DNA, the CDR3 is TGTGCCAGCAGTTTGGACAGATTCTATGGCTACACCTTC.

V and J are TRBV5-1 and TRBJ2-2, with TRBD1 matching 10 bases. The germline V gene encodes CDR1 SGHRS and CDR2 YFSETQ. V lost 3 bases and J lost 0; bases outside the gene matches: 11. The length of the CDR3 is 19 residues. The CDR3 here is CASSSSRDRGQTNTGELFF. In DNA form, the CDR3 reads TGCGCCAGCAGCTCGTCCCGGGACAGGGGCCAAACGAACACCGGGGAGCTGTTTTTT.

The rearrangement links TRBV30 to TRBJ1-5; D possibly corresponds to TRBD1 (5 bases). The V and J ends lost 2 bases and 6 bases respectively, with 8 bases between them. Germline CDR1 and CDR2: GTSNPN and SVGIG (reference sequence). The CDR3 extends over 12 amino acids. This CDR3 is CAWSPGGQPQHF. Here the CDR3 DNA reads TGTGCCTGGAGTCCGGGGGGTCAGCCCCAGCATTTT.

V gene TRBV6-5 combines with J gene TRBJ2-3, with 9 bases aligning to TRBD1. Germline V CDR1 and CDR2: MNHEY, SVGAGI. After removal of 5 bases from V and 2 bases from J, the junction contained 5 bases not matched to a gene. The CDR3 runs 15 residues. This chain's CDR3 is CASSPGTGFTDTQYF. The CDR3 DNA reads TGTGCCAGCAGTCCCGGGACAGGGTTCACAGATACGCAGTATTTT.

This chain connects TRBV28 to TRBJ2-3, with TRBD2 matching over 9 bases. V was pared by 3 bases and J by 6 bases, with 7 bases of the junction left unmatched. The CDR3 extends over 15 amino acids. CDR1 is MDHEN, CDR2 SYDVKM, per germline. The CDR3 sequence: CASSLAASGDDTQYF. The CDR3 DNA is TGTGCCAGCAGTTTGGCGGCTAGCGGGGATGATACGCAGTATTTT.

Here the CDR3 DNA reads TGTGCCAGCAGTTTATGGGCTACCAACACCGGGGAGCTGTTTTTT. This codes for CASSLWATNTGELFF. The rearrangement links TRBV27 to TRBJ2-2; D is ambiguous. The CDR3 covers 15 residues. The germline CDR1 and CDR2 sequences are MNHEY and SMNVEV (reference sequence). V lost 1 base and J 2 bases, leaving 8 bases between the germline ends.

V is TRBV24-1 and J is TRBJ1-2, with D maybe TRBD1 (6 bases). V gave up 9 bases and J gave up 8 bases, with 21 bases separating them. The CDR3 is made up of 14 amino acids. Germline CDR1 and CDR2: KGHDR and SFDVKD. The CDR3 DNA reads as TGTGCCACCCACGCGGGGGCGCCGGGGAAAGGCTACACCTTC. Protein: CATHAGAPGKGYTF.

The table lists this clone with a few counts. The chain has TRBV9 and TRBJ1-2; D is perhaps TRBD1 (5 bases). The V end lost 3 bases, the J end lost 4 bases, and 22 bases lay between the germline ends. Per germline, CDR1 SGDLS and CDR2 YYNGEE. This CDR3 has 17 amino acids. The CDR3: CASSGSRVRASLYGYTF. The CDR3 bases are TGTGCCAGCAGCGGTAGTCGGGTCAGGGCTTCTCTCTATGGCTACACCTTC.

The chain uses TRBV5-6 and TRBJ2-3, with D tentatively TRBD2 (6 bases). The CDR3 is made up of 15 amino acids. The V end was cut by 2 bases, the J end by 2 bases, with 12 bases between. Germline V gene lookup returns CDR1 SGHDT and CDR2 YYEEEE. The chain's CDR3 is CASSFPGENTDTQYF. CDR3 DNA: TGTGCCAGCAGCTTTCCGGGGGAAAACACAGATACGCAGTATTTT.

The J gene is TRBJ1-2, the V gene TRBV7-8, with D possibly TRBD1 on 5 matching bases. Trimming took 2 bases from V and 5 from J, leaving 12 bases between them. CDR1 and CDR2 (germline): SGHVS, FQNEAQ. This CDR3 contains 14 residues. This chain's CDR3 is CASSLRVQAYGYTF. The CDR3 nucleotides read TGTGCCAGCAGCTTAAGGGTACAGGCTTATGGCTACACCTTC.

The chain uses TRBV19 and TRBJ2-2, with TRBD1 identical over 8 bases. V lost 1 base and J lost 7; bases outside the gene matches: 5. In germline, CDR1 is LNHDA, CDR2 SQIVND (reference sequence). The CDR3 contains 15 residues. The CDR3 DNA reads TGTGCCAGTAGTATAGGGCAGGGGGCTATCGGGGAGCTGTTTTTT. Translating it yields CASSIGQGAIGELFF.

This clone occurred once. This chain uses TRBV30 with TRBJ1-2, with no clear D. The CDR3 is 13 residues long. The V gene's germline CDR1 is GTSNPN and CDR2 SVGIG (reference sequence). The V gene lost 5 bases and the J gene lost 4 bases, with 14 bases spanning the gap. The CDR3 loop is CAWARDSGYGYTF. Here the CDR3 DNA reads TGTGCCTGGGCGAGGGATTCTGGCTATGGCTACACCTTC.

CDR3 DNA: TGTGCCAGCAGTTACGGCGGTAATGGCAATCAGCCCCAGCATTTT. It specifies CASSYGGNGNQPQHF. The chain joins TRBV6-5 to TRBJ1-5; D is unclear. The germline gives CDR1 MNHEY, CDR2 SVGAGI. The V end lost 2 bases, the J end lost 2 bases, and 10 bases lay between the germline ends. The CDR3 is 15 residues long.

This chain links TRBV4-2 with TRBJ2-3, with D perhaps matching TRBD2 (5 bases). Trimming removed 6 bases from V and 5 bases from J, with 12 bases in between. Germline CDR1 LGHNA, CDR2 YNFKEQ. This CDR3 has 13 amino acids. In nucleotides, the CDR3 is TGTGCCAGCAGTCGGACTGCAGGAGATACGCAGTATTTT. Amino acids: CASSRTAGDTQYF.

CDR3 region: CASSLAGLVQSTDTQYF. The CDR3 coding sequence is TGCGCCAGCAGCTTGGCGGGACTAGTTCAGTCCACAGATACGCAGTATTTT. The rearrangement uses TRBV5-1 and TRBJ2-3; the match to TRBD2 covers 8 bases. This CDR3 contains 17 residues. The germline CDR1 and CDR2 sequences are SGHRS and YFSETQ. The V and J ends lost 0 bases and 2 bases, in that order; junction bases with no gene match: 8.

The V call is TRBV28, the J call TRBJ1-2; weak D call: TRBD1 (6 bases). The CDR3 totals 18 residues. Trimming shortened V by 0 bases and J by 3 bases, and 20 bases separated the two germline ends. The germline CDR1 and CDR2 sequences are MDHEN and SYDVKM. For the CDR3, the DNA is TGTGCCAGCAGTTTATGGGGACTAGGGGGTGGGGGCGACTATGGCTACACCTTC. Translating it yields CASSLWGLGGGGDYGYTF.

The gene calls are TRBV6-5 and TRBJ2-7; a possible D gene is TRBD1 (6 bases). The germline gives CDR1 MNHEY, CDR2 SVGAGI. Between the trimmed V and J ends, which lost 5 bases and 9 bases, there was a span of 20 bases. There are 14 residues in the CDR3. CDR3 in amino acids: CASSTRGQPSGQYF. The CDR3 nucleotides are TGTGCCAGCAGTACTCGAGGACAGCCATCTGGGCAGTACTTC.